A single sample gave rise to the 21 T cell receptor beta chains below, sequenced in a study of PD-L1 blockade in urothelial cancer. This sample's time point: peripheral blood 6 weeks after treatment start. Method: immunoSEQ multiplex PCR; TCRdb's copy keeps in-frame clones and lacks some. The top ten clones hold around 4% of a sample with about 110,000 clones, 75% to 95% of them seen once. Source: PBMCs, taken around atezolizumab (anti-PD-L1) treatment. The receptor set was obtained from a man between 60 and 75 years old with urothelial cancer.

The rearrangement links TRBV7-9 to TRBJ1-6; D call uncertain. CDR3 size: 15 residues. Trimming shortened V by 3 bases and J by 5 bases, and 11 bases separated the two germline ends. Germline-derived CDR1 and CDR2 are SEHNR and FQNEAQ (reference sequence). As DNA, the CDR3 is TGTGCCAGCAGCTTCGGTTCACCCGATAATTCACCCCTCCACTTT. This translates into CASSFGSPDNSPLHF.

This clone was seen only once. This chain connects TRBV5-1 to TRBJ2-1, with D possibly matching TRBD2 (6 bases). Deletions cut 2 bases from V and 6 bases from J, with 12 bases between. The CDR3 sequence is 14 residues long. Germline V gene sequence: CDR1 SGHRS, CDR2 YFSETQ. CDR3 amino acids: CASSLGTPGNEQFF. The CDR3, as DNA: TGCGCCAGCAGCTTAGGGACTCCCGGCAATGAGCAGTTCTTC.

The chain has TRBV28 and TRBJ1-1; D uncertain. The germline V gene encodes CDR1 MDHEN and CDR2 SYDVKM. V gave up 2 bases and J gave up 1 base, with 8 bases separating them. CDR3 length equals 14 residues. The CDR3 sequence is CASSLIAENTEAFF. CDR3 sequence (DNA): TGTGCCAGCAGTTTAATCGCAGAGAACACTGAAGCTTTCTTT.

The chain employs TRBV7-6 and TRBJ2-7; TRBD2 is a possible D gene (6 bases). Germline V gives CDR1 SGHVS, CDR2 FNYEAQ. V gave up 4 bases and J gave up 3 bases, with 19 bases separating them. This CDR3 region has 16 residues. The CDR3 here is CASSSRVGTVSYEQYF. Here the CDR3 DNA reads TGTGCCAGCAGCTCCCGGGTCGGGACTGTTAGCTACGAGCAGTACTTC. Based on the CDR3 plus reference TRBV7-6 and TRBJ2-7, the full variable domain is GAGVSQSPRYKVTKRGQDVALRCDPISGHVSLYWYRQALGQGPEFLTYFNYEAQQDKSGLPNDRFSAERPEGSISTLTIQRTEQRDSAMYRCASSSRVGTVSYEQYFGPGTRLTVT.

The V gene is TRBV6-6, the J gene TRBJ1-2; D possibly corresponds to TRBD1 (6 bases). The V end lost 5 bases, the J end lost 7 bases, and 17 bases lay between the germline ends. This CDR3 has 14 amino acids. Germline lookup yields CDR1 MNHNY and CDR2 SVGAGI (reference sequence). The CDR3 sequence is CASSPRQELGGYTF. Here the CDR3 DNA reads TGTGCCAGCAGTCCCCGACAGGAGCTCGGTGGCTACACCTTC.

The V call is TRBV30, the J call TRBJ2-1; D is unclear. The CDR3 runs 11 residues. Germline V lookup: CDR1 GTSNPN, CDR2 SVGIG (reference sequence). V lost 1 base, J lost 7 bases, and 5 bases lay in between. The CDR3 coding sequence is TGTGCCTGGAGTGGTGAGAATGAGCAGTTCTTC. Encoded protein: CAWSGENEQFF.

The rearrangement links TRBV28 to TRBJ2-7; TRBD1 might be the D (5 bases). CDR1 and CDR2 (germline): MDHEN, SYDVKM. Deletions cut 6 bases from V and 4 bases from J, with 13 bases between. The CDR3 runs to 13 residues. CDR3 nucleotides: TGTGCCAGCAGCCGAGGACGGACATACGAGCAGTACTTC. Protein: CASSRGRTYEQYF.

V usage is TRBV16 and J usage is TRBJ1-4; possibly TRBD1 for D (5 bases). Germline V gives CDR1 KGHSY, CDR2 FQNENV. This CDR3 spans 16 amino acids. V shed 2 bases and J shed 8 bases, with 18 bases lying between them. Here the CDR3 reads CASSQPRAGVQEKLFF. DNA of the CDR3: TGTGCCAGCAGCCAACCCAGAGCGGGGGTTCAGGAAAAACTGTTTTTT.

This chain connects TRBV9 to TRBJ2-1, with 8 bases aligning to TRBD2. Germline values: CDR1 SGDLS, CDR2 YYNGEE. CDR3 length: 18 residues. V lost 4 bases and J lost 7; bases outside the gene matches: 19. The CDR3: CASSPIRPGLAGSNEQFF. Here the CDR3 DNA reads TGTGCCAGCAGCCCGATCCGTCCTGGGCTAGCGGGTTCAAATGAGCAGTTCTTC.

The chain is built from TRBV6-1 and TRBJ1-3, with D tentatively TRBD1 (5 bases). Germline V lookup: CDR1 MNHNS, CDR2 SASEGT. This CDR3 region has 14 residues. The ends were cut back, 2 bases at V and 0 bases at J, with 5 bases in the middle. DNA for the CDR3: TGTGCCAGCAGTGAACAGGGCTCTGGAAACACCATATATTTT. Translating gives CASSEQGSGNTIYF.

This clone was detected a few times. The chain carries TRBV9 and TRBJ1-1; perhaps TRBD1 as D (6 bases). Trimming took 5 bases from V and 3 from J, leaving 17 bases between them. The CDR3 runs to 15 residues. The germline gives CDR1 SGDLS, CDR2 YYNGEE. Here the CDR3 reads CASRDTGSGDTEAFF. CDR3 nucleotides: TGTGCCAGCAGGGATACAGGGAGTGGTGACACTGAAGCTTTCTTT.

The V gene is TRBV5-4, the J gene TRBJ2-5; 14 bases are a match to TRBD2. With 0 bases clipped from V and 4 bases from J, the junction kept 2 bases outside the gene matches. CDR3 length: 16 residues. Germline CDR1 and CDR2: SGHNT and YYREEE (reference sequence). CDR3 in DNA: TGTGCCAGCAGCTTGGGGGGGACTAGCGGGGGAGAGACCCAGTACTTC. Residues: CASSLGGTSGGETQYF.

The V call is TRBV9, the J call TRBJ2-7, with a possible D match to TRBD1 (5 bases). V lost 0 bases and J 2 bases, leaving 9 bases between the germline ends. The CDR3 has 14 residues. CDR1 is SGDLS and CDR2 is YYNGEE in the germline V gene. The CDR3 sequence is CASSVGQGPYEQYF. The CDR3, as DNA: TGTGCCAGCAGCGTAGGTCAGGGCCCCTACGAGCAGTACTTC.

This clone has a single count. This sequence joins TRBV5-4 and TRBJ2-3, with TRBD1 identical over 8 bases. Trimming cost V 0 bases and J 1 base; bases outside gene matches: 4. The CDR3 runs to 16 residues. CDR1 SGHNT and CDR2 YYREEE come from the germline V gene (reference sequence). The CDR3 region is CASSLGPQGGTDTQYF. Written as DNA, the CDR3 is TGTGCCAGCAGCTTGGGGCCACAGGGGGGCACAGATACGCAGTATTTT.

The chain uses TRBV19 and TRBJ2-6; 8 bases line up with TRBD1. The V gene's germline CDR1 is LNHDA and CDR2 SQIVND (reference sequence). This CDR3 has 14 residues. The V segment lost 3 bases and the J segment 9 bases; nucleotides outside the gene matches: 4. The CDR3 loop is CASSMDRVGNVLTF. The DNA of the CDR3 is TGTGCCAGTAGTATGGACAGGGTTGGCAACGTCCTGACTTTC.

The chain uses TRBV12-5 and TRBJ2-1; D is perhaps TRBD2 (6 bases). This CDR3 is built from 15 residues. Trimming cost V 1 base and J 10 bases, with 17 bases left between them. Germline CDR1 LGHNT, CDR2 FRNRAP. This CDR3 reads CASGLELVTSGEQFF. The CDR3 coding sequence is TGTGCTAGTGGTTTGGAGTTAGTCACGAGCGGGGAGCAGTTCTTC.

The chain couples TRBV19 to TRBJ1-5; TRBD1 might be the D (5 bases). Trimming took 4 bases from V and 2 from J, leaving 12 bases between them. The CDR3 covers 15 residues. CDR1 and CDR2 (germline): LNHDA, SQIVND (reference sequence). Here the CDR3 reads CASSNSGLGNQPQHF. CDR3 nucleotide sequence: TGTGCCAGTAGTAACTCAGGGTTAGGCAATCAGCCCCAGCATTTT.

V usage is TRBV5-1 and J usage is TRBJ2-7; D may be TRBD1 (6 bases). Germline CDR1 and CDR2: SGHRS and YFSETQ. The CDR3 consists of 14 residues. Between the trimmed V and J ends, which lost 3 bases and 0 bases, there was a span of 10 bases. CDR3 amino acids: CASSSFRGSYEQYF. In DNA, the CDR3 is TGCGCCAGCAGCTCGTTCAGGGGCTCCTACGAGCAGTACTTC.

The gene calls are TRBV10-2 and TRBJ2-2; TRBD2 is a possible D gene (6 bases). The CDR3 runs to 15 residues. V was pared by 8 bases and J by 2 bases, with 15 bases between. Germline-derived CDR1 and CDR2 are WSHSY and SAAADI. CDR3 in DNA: TGCGCCAGCTCGCGGAGGGATAGAAACACCGGGGAGCTGTTTTTT. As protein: CASSRRDRNTGELFF.

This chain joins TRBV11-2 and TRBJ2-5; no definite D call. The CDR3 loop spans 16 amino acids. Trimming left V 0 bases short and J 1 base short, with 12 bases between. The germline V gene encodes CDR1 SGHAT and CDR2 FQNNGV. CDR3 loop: CASSLELATIQETQYF. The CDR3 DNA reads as TGTGCCAGCAGCTTAGAGCTGGCGACAATCCAAGAGACCCAGTACTTC.

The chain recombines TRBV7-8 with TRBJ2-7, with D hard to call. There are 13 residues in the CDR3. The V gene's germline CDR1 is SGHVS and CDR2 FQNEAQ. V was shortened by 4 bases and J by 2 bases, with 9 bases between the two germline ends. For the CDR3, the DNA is TGTGCCAGCAGCTCCACAGAAGCCTACGAGCAGTACTTC. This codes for CASSSTEAYEQYF. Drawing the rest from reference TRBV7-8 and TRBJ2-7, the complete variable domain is GAGVSQSPRYKVAKRGQDVALRCDPISGHVSLFWYQQALGQGPEFLTYFQNEAQLDKSGLPSDRFFAERPEGSVSTLKIQRTQQEDSAVYLCASSSTEAYEQYFGPGTRLTVT.